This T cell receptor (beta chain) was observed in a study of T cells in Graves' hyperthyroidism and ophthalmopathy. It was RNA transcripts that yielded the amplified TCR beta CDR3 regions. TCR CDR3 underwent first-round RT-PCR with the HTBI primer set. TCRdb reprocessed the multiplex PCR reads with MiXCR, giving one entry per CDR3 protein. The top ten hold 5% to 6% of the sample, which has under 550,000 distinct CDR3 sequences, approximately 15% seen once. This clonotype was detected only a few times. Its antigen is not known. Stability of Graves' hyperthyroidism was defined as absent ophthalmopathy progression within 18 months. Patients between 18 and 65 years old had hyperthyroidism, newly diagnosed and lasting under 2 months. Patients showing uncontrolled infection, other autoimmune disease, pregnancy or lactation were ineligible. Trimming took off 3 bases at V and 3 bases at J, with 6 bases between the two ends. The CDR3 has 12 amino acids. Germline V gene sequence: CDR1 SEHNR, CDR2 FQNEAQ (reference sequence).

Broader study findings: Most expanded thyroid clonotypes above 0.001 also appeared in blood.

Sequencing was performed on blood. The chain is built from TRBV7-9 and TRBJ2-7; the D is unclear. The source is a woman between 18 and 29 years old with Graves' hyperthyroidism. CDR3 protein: CASSFEYYEQYF. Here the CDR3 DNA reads TGTGCCAGCAGCTTTGAATACTACGAGCAGTACTTC. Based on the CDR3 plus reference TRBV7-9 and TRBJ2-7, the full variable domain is DTGVSQNPRHKITKRGQNVTFRCDPISEHNRLYWYRQTLGQGPEFLTYFQNEAQLEKSRLLSDRFSAERPKGSFSTLEIQRTEQGDSAMYLCASSFEYYEQYFGPGTRLTVT.